The sequence of this TCR beta chain was determined in a study of spatial heterogeneity in lung cancer. Study-wide background: The cohort: around 79 early-stage, untreated non-small cell lung cancer patients. More than eight raw reads, on average, carried each unique TCR and UMI combination.

In TCRdb, the 5' RACE reads were re-called with MiXCR into one record per CDR3 protein. This table holds about 94,000 distinct CDR3 sequences, roughly a fifth found once. Findings of the study overall: Expanded tumor TCRs that were ubiquitous appeared in blood more at resection than follow-up.

On this clonotype: Its antigen is still unknown.

V shed 4 bases and J shed 3 bases, with 19 bases lying between them. The CDR3 totals 17 residues. CDR1 and CDR2 (germline): SGHNT, YYREEE (reference sequence). Noted time point: blood at routine non-recurrence follow-up after resection. Whole RNA was taken from tumor, nontumor lung or frozen PBMC; it was then sequenced unsorted. The TCR sequence derives from a male donor with early-stage non-small cell lung cancer. J is TRBJ2-2 and V is TRBV5-4; D call uncertain. This sample comprised PBMCs, obtained at follow-up. The CDR3 loop is CASSTPGPTRDTGELFF. CDR3 sequence (DNA): TGTGCCAGCAGCACTCCCGGGCCCACAAGGGACACCGGGGAGCTGTTTTTT.